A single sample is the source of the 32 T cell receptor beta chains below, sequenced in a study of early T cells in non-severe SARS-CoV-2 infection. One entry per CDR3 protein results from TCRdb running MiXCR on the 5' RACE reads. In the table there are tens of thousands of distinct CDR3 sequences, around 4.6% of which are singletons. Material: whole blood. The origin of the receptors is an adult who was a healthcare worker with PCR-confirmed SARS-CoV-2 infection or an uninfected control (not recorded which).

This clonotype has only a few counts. CDR3 sequence: CASSFDLAPYGYTF. The CDR3 nucleotides read TGTGCCAGCAGCTTCGATCTGGCCCCCTATGGCTACACCTTC. The chain recombines TRBV7-9 with TRBJ1-2, with D unclear. Trimming stripped 3 bases from V and 4 bases from J, with 12 bases between. Germline CDR1 SEHNR, CDR2 FQNEAQ (reference sequence). The CDR3 has 14 residues. Variable domain in full (rest from reference TRBV7-9 and TRBJ1-2): DTGVSQNPRHKITKRGQNVTFRCDPISEHNRLYWYRQTLGQGPEFLTYFQNEAQLEKSRLLSDRFSAERPKGSFSTLEIQRTEQGDSAMYLCASSFDLAPYGYTFGSGTRLTVV.

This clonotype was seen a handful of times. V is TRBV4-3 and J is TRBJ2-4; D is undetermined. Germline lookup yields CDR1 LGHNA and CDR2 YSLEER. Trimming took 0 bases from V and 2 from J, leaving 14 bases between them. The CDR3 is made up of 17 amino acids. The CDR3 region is CASSQERDGFPKNIQYF. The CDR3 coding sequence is TGCGCCAGCAGCCAAGAGCGTGACGGGTTTCCCAAAAACATTCAGTACTTC.

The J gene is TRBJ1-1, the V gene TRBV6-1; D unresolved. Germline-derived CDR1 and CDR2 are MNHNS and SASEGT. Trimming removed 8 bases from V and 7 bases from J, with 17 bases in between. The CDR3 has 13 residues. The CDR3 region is CASAQLESGEAFF. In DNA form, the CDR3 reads TGTGCCAGCGCTCAACTGGAGAGCGGTGAAGCTTTCTTT.

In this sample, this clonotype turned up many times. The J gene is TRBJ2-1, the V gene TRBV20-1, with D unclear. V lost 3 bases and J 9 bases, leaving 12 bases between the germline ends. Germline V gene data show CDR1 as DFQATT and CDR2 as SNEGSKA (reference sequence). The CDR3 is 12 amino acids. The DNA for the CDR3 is TGCAGTGCTAGGCCTCCACCGGGTGAGCAGTTCTTC. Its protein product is CSARPPPGEQFF.

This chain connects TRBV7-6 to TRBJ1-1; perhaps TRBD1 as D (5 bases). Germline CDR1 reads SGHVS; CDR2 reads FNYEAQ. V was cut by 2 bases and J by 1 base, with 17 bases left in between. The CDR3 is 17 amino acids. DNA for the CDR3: TGTGCCAGCAGCTTATCAGGGCCCACCCGTGGGAACACTGAAGCTTTCTTT. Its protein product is CASSLSGPTRGNTEAFF.

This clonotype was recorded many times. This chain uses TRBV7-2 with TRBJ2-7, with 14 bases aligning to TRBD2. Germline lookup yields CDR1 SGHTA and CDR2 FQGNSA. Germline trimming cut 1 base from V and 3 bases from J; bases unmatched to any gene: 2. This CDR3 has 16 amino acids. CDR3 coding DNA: TGTGCCAGCAGCTTAGGAGGGACTAGCGGGGGCTACGAGCAGTACTTC. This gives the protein CASSLGGTSGGYEQYF.

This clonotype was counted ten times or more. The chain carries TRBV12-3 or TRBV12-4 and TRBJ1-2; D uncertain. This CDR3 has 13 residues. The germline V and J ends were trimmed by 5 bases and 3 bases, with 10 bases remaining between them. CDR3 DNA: TGTGCCAGCAGTGTCGACATTGACTATGGCTACACCTTC. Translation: CASSVDIDYGYTF.

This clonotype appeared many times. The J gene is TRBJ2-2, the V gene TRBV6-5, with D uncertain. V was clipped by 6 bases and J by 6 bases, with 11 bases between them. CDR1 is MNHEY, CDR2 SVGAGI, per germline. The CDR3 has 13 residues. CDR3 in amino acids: CASSPNPSGELFF. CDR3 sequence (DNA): TGTGCCAGCAGCCCGAACCCTTCCGGGGAGCTGTTTTTT.

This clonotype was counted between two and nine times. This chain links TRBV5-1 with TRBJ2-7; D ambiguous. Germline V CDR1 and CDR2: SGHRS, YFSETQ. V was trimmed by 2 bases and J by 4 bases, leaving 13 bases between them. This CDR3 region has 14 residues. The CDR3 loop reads CASSLWGTAYEQYF. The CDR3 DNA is TGCGCCAGCAGCTTATGGGGAACCGCGTACGAGCAGTACTTC.

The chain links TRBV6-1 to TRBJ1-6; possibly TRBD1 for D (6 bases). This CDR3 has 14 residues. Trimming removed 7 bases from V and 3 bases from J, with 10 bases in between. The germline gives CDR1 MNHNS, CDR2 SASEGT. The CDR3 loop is CASTRDIYNSPLHF. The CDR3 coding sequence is TGTGCCAGCACTAGGGACATCTATAATTCACCCCTCCACTTT.

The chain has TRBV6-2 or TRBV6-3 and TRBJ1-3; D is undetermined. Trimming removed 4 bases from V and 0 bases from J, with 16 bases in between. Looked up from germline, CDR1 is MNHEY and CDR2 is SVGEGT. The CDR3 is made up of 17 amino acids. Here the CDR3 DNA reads TGTGCCAGCAGTTCCAACGTGGGTAGTTACTCTGGAAACACCATATATTTT. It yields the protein CASSSNVGSYSGNTIYF.

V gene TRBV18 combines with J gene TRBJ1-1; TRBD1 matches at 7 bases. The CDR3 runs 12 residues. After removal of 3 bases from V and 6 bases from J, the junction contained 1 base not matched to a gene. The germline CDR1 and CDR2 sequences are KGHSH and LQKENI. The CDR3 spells CASSPQGAEAFF. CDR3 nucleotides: TGTGCCAGCTCACCCCAGGGGGCTGAAGCTTTCTTT.

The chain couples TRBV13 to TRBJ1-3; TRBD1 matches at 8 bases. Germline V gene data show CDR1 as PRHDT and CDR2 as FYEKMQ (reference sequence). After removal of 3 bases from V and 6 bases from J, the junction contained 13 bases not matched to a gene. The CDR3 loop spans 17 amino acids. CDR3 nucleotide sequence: TGTGCCAGCAGCTTGCCCGGACAGGGCCTCTCTAAAAACACCATATATTTT. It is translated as CASSLPGQGLSKNTIYF.

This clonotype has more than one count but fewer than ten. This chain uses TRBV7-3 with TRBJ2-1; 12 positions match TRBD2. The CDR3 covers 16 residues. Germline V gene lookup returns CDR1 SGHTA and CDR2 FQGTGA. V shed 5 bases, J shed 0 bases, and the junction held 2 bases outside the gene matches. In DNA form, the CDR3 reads TGTGCCAGCAGCCCACTAGCGGGGGGCTCCTACAATGAGCAGTTCTTC. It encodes CASSPLAGGSYNEQFF.

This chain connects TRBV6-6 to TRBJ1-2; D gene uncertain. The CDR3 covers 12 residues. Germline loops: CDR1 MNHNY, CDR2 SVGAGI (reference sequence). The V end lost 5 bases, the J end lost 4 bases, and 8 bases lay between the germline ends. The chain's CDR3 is CASSRDGYGYTF. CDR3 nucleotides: TGTGCCAGCAGTCGAGATGGCTATGGCTACACCTTC.

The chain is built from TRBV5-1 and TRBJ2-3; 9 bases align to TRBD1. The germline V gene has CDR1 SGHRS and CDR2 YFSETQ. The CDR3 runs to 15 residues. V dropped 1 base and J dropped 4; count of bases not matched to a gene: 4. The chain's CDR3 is CASSLQGQGADTQYF. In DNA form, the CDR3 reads TGCGCCAGCAGCTTGCAGGGACAGGGCGCAGATACGCAGTATTTT.

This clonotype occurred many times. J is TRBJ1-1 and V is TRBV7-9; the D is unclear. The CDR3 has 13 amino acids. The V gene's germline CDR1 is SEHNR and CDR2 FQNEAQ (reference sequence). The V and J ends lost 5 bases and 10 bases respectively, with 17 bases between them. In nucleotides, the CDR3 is TGTGCCAGCAGCCCAGTGGCGGGGAGGTTAGCTTTCTTT. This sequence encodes CASSPVAGRLAFF.

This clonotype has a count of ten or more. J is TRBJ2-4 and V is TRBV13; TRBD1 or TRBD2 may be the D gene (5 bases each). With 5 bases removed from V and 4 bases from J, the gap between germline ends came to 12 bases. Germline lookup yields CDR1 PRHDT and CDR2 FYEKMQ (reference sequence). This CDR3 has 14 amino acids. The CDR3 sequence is CASSPGPSKNIQYF. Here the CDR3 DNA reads TGTGCCAGCAGCCCGGGACCTAGTAAAAACATTCAGTACTTC.

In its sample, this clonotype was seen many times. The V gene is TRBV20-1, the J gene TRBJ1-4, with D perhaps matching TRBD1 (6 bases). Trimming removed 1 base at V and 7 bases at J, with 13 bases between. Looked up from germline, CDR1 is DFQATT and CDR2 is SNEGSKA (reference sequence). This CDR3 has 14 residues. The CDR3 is CSARGPGQTEKLFF. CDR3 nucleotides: TGCAGTGCTAGAGGACCGGGACAAACTGAAAAACTGTTTTTT.

Written as DNA, the CDR3 is TGTGCCAGCAGTAACATGCTAGGACTAGCGGCCGAGACCCAGTACTTC. It specifies CASSNMLGLAAETQYF. The chain combines TRBV6-1 with TRBJ2-5; TRBD2 matches 10 bases. The CDR3 consists of 16 residues. Germline-derived CDR1 and CDR2 are MNHNS and SASEGT. With V trimmed by 5 bases and J by 5 bases, 11 bases remained unmatched.

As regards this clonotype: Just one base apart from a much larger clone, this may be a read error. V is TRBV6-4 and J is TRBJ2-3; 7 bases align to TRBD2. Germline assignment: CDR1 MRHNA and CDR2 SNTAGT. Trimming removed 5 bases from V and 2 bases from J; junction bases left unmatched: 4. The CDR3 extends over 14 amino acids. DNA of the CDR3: TGTGCCAGCAGTAAGGCGGGGGACACAGATACGCAGTATTTT. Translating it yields CASSKAGDTDTQYF.

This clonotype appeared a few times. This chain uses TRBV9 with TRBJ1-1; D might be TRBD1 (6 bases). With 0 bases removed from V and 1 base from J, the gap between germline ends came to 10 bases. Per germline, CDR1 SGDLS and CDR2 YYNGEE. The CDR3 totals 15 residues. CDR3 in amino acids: CASSVEADRNTEAFF. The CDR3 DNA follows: TGTGCCAGCAGCGTAGAGGCGGACAGGAACACTGAAGCTTTCTTT.

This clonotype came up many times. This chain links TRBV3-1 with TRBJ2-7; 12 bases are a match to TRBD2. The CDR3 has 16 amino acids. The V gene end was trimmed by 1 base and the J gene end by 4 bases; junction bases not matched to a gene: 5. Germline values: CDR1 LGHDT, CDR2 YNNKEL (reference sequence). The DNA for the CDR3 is TGTGCCAGCAGCCAAGGAGGACTAGCGGGGTGGTACGAGCAGTACTTC. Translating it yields CASSQGGLAGWYEQYF.

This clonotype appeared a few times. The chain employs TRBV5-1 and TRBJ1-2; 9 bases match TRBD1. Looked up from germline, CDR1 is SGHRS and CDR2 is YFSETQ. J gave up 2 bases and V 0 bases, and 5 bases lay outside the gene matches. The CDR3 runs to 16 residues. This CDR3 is CASSLATGGENYGYTF. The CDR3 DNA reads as TGCGCCAGCAGCTTGGCTACAGGGGGCGAGAACTATGGCTACACCTTC.

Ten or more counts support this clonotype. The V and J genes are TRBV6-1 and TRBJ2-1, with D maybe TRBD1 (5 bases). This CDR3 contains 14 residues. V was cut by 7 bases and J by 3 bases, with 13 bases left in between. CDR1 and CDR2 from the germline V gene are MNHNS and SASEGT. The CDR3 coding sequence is TGTGCCAGCACCTCATTGGGGCTCTACAATGAGCAGTTCTTC. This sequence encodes CASTSLGLYNEQFF.

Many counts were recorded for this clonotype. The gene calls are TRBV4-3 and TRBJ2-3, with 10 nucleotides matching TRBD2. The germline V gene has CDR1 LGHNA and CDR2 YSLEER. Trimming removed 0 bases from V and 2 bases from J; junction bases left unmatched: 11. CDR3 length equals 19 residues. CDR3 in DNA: TGCGCCAGCAGCCAAGATGTGGTTGGAGCGGGGGGGCTCACAGATACGCAGTATTTT. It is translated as CASSQDVVGAGGLTDTQYF.

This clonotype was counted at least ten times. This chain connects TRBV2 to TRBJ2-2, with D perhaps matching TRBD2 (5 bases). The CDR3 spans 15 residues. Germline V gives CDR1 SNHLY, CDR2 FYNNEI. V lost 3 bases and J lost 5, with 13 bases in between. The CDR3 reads CASSDRTGGTGELFF. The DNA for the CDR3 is TGTGCCAGCAGTGACCGGACTGGCGGGACCGGGGAGCTGTTTTTT.

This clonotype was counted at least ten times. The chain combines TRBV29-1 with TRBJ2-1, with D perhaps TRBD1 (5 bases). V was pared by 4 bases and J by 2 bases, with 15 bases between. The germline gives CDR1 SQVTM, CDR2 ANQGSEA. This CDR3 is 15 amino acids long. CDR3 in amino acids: CSVGAPGKAYNEQFF. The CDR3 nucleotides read TGCAGCGTTGGGGCCCCAGGGAAGGCCTACAATGAGCAGTTCTTC.

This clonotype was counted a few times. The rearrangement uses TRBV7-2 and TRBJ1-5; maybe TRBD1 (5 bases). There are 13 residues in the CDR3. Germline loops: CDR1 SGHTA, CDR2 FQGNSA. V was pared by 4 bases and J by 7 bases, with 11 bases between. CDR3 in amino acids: CASSSPGGQPQHF. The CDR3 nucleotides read TGTGCCAGCAGCTCACCCGGGGGGCAGCCCCAGCATTTT.

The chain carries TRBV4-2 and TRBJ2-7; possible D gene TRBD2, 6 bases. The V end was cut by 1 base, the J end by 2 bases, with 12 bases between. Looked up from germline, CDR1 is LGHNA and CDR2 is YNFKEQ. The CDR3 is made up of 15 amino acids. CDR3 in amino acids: CASSQAGGVPYEQYF. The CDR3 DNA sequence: TGTGCCAGCAGCCAAGCCGGAGGGGTCCCCTACGAGCAGTACTTC.

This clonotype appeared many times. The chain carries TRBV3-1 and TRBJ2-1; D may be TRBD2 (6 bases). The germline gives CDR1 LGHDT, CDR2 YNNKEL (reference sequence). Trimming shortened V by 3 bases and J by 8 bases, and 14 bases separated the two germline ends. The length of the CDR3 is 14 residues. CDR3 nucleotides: TGTGCCAGCAGCCACGAGGACTACCTTCATGAGCAGTTCTTC. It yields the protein CASSHEDYLHEQFF.

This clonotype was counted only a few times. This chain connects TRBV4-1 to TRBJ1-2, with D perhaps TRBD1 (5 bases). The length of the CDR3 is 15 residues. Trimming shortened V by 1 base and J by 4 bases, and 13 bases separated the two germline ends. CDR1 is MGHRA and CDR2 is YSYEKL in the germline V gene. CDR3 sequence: CASSQVGRAAYGYTF. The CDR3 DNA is TGCGCCAGCAGCCAAGTGGGCAGGGCGGCCTATGGCTACACCTTC.